This TCR beta chain was retrieved from a study of T cell responses to AZD1222 COVID-19 vaccine. About the study: Whether given at about 4 or about 12 weeks, second doses were pooled. Study outcomes and limitations: Vaccination with two AZD1222 doses was followed by a rise in Spike-specific TCR breadth and depth. Baseline seropositives among AZD1222 recipients totaled only five to seven. Targeting of unmutated variant regions was reportedly seen in nearly half of spike-specific TCRs.

The V segment lost 7 bases and the J segment 8 bases; nucleotides outside the gene matches: 13. This CDR3 region has 15 residues. CDR1 MNHEY and CDR2 SVGAGI come from the germline V gene. The assay was immunoSEQ multiplex PCR, and TCRdb's table has in-frame clones only and misses some. The profile covers 77,000 or so clones, with 85% to 90% appearing a single time and 30% to 35% taken by the ten largest. Comments on this clone: The antigen is undetermined.

This chain uses TRBV6-5 with TRBJ2-2, with 7 bases fitting TRBD1. This TCR came from an adult in good health. The sequences come from peripheral blood, collected on day 0 of AZD1222 vaccination. The CDR3 nucleotides read TGTGCCAGCACCGAGGGGACAGAATCTTGGGGGGAGCTGTTTTTT. This translates into CASTEGTESWGELFF.